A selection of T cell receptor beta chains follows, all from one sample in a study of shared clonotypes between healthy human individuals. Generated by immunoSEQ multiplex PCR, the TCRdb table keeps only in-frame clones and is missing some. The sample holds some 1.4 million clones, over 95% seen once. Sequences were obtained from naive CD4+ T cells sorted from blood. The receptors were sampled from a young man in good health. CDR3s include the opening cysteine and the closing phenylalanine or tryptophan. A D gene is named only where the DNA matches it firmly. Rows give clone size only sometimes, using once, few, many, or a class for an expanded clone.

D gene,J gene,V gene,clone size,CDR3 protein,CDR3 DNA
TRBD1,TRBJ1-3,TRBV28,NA,CASSLWGTGSSGNTIYF,TGTGCCAGCAGTTTATGGGGGACAGGGAGCTCTGGAAACACCATATATTTT
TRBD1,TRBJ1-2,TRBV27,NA,CASSYRTGGGYTF,TGTGCCAGCAGTTACAGGACAGGGGGTGGCTACACCTTC
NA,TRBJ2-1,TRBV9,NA,CASSPRDRARNEQFF,TGTGCCAGCAGCCCCCGGGACCGAGCGAGAAATGAGCAGTTCTTC
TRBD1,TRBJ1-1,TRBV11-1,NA,CASSYYRGGTEAFF,TGTGCCAGCAGCTACTACAGGGGTGGGACTGAAGCTTTCTTT
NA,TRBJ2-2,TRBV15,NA,CATSRVGLDTGELFF,TGTGCCACCAGCAGAGTAGGCCTAGACACCGGGGAGCTGTTTTTT
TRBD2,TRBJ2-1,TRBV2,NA,CASSERLAGVYNEQFF,TGTGCCAGCAGTGAACGGCTAGCGGGAGTATACAATGAGCAGTTCTTC
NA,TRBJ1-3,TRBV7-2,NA,CASSREGGGTIYF,TGTGCCAGCAGTCGGGAGGGTGGAGGCACCATATATTTT
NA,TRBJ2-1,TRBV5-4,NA,CASSKAEGGNNEQFF,TGTGCCAGCAGCAAAGCGGAGGGTGGAAACAATGAGCAGTTCTTC
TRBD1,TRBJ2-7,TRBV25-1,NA,CASSESTGNYEQYF,TGTGCCAGCAGTGAGTCGACAGGGAACTACGAGCAGTACTTC
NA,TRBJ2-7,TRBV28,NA,CASSLWQGMYEQYF,TGTGCCAGCAGTTTATGGCAGGGGATGTACGAGCAGTACTTC
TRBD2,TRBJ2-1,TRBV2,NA,CASTGTSGSNEQFF,TGTGCCAGCACCGGGACTAGCGGTTCCAATGAGCAGTTCTTC
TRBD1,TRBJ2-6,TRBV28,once,CASSEPTGGNPSGANVLTF,TGTGCCAGCAGTGAGCCGACAGGGGGAAACCCCTCTGGGGCCAACGTCCTGACTTTC
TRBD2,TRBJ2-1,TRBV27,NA,CASSLGLAGYSYNEQFF,TGTGCCAGCAGTTTAGGACTAGCGGGATACTCCTACAATGAGCAGTTCTTC
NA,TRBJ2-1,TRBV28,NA,CASSPRRGEQFF,TGTGCCAGCAGCCCTCGGAGGGGAGAGCAGTTCTTC
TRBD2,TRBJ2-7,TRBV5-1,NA,CASSPGGLAGGLSYEQYF,TGCGCCAGCAGCCCTGGAGGATTAGCGGGAGGGCTTTCCTACGAGCAGTACTTC
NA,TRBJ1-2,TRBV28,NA,CASSTTGAGGGYTF,TGTGCCAGCAGTACTACAGGAGCGGGAGGGGGCTACACCTTC
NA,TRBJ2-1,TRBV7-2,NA,CASSPGLKGNEQFF,TGTGCCAGCAGCCCGGGGCTCAAGGGCAATGAGCAGTTCTTC
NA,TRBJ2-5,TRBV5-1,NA,CASSHPERRGVQETQYF,TGCGCCAGCAGCCATCCTGAGCGGAGGGGAGTTCAAGAGACCCAGTACTTC
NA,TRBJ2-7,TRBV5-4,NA,CASSGGGTYEQYF,TGTGCCAGCAGCGGGGGCGGTACCTACGAGCAGTACTTC
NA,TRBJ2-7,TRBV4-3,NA,CASSQDGRGPYEQYF,TGCGCCAGCAGCCAAGATGGTAGGGGACCCTACGAGCAGTACTTC
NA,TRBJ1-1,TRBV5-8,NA,CASSWYTEAFF,TGTGCCAGCAGCTGGTATACTGAAGCTTTCTTT
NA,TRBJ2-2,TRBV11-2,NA,CASSQTRPTGELFF,TGTGCCAGCAGCCAGACGCGTCCTACCGGGGAGCTGTTTTTT
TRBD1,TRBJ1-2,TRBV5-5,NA,CASSGGQVRNGYTF,TGTGCCAGCAGCGGAGGACAGGTCCGGAATGGCTACACCTTC
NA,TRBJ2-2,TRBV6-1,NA,CASRDRVVELFF,TGTGCCAGCAGGGACAGAGTAGTCGAGCTGTTTTTT
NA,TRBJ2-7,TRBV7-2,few,CASSSSSYEQYF,TGTGCCAGCAGCTCAAGCTCCTACGAGCAGTACTTC
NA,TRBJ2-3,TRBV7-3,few,CASSSQTGSTQYF,TGTGCCAGCAGCTCTCAGACCGGGTCTACGCAGTATTTT
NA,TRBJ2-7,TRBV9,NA,CASSFLDDEQYF,TGTGCCAGCAGCTTTCTAGACGACGAGCAGTACTTC
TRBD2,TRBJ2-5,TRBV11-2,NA,CASSFTASGWETQYF,TGTGCCAGCAGCTTTACGGCTAGCGGGTGGGAGACCCAGTACTTC
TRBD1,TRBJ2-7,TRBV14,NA,CASRRTGDRDYEQYF,TGTGCCAGCAGACGTACAGGGGACAGAGACTACGAGCAGTACTTC
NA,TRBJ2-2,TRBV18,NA,CASSPAQGSNTGELFF,TGTGCCAGCTCACCGGCGCAGGGGTCCAACACCGGGGAGCTGTTTTTT
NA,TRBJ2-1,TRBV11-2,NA,CASSLRQRGHNEQFF,TGTGCCAGCAGCCTACGTCAAAGGGGTCACAATGAGCAGTTCTTC
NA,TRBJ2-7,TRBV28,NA,CASSSSLYEQYF,TGTGCCAGCAGTTCATCACTTTACGAGCAGTACTTC
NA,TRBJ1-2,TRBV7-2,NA,CASSLGRRGPGNGYTF,TGTGCCAGCAGCTTAGGAAGAAGGGGACCGGGGAACGGCTACACCTTC
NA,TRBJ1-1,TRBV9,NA,CASSVLGGTTLPEAFF,TGTGCCAGCAGCGTATTAGGGGGGACAACTCTTCCTGAAGCTTTCTTT
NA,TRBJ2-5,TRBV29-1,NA,CSVEEGADQETQYF,TGCAGCGTTGAAGAAGGGGCAGATCAAGAGACCCAGTACTTC
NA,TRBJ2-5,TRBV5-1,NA,CASSFTSETQYF,TGCGCCAGCAGCTTCACCTCGGAGACCCAGTACTTC
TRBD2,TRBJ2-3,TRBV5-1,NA,CASSSSTSSDTQYF,TGCGCCAGCAGCTCTTCGACTAGCTCAGATACGCAGTATTTT
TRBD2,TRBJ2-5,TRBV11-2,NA,CASSYTSGSWETQYF,TGTGCCAGCAGCTATACTAGCGGGAGTTGGGAGACCCAGTACTTC
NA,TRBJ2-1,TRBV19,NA,CASSIILAPRGEQFF,TGTGCCAGTAGTATAATCCTAGCGCCCCGGGGTGAGCAGTTCTTC
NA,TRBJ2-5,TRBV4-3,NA,CASSQVIATGETQYF,TGCGCCAGCAGCCAAGTAATCGCTACAGGGGAGACCCAGTACTTC
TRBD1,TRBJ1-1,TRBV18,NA,CASSRDRGNRNTEAFF,TGTGCCAGCTCACGGGACAGGGGAAATAGGAACACTGAAGCTTTCTTT
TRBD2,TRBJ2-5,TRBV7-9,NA,CASSRLAGSQETQYF,TGTGCCAGCAGCCGACTAGCGGGATCTCAAGAGACCCAGTACTTC
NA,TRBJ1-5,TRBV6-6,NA,CASSYAVGAGNQPQHF,TGTGCCAGCAGTTACGCTGTGGGCGCGGGCAATCAGCCCCAGCATTTT
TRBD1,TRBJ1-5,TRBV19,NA,CASTYQQGSGQPQHF,TGTGCCAGTACCTATCAACAGGGGTCGGGTCAGCCCCAGCATTTT
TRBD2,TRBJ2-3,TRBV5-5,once,CASSFTSGSPDTQYF,TGTGCCAGCAGCTTTACTAGCGGGAGCCCAGATACGCAGTATTTT
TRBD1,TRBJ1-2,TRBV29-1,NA,CSVEQWTGESGGYTF,TGCAGCGTTGAACAGTGGACAGGGGAGAGCGGTGGCTACACCTTC
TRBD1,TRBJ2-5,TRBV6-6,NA,CASSLGQGPTQYF,TGTGCCAGCAGCTTGGGACAGGGACCGACCCAGTACTTC
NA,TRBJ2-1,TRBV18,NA,CAGKTGYNEQFF,TGTGCCGGTAAAACGGGGTACAATGAGCAGTTCTTC
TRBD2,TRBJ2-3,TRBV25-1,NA,CASIDAAGGPDTQYF,TGTGCCAGCATTGACGCAGCGGGAGGCCCAGATACGCAGTATTTT
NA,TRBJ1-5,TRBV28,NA,CASSPGTFNQPQHF,TGTGCCAGCAGTCCGGGGACTTTCAATCAGCCCCAGCATTTT
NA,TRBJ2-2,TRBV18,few,CASSPASTHTGELFF,TGTGCCAGCTCACCCGCTTCAACCCACACCGGGGAGCTGTTTTTT
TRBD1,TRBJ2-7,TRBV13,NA,CASKSGGARYEQYF,TGTGCCAGCAAGTCAGGGGGCGCGCGATACGAGCAGTACTTC
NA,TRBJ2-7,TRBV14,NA,CASSHPQGFHEQYF,TGTGCCAGCAGCCATCCCCAGGGGTTCCACGAGCAGTACTTC
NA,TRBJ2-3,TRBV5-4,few,CASSPSTDTQYF,TGTGCCAGCAGCCCTAGCACAGATACGCAGTATTTT
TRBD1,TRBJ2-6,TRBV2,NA,CASIFRWDRGLSGANVLTF,TGTGCCAGCATTTTTCGTTGGGACAGGGGTCTTTCTGGGGCCAACGTCCTGACTTTC
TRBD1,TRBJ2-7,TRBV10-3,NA,CAISDPGQGLYEQYF,TGTGCCATCAGTGATCCGGGACAGGGCCTCTACGAGCAGTACTTC
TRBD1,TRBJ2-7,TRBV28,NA,CASTSRDRGSYEQYF,TGTGCCAGCACCTCGAGGGACAGGGGTTCCTACGAGCAGTACTTC